Described below is a single TCR beta chain sequence and its context. Some clones are missing from TCRdb's copy, which holds only in-frame ones; the method was immunoSEQ multiplex PCR. The sample has some 200,000 clones; about four fifths are singletons. CDR3 length: 12 residues. Trimming pared 6 bases from V and 4 bases from J, leaving 10 bases between. Germline V CDR1 and CDR2: SGHTS, YDEGEE. These data belong to a study of blood T cell repertoires in COVID-19. This clonotype was sampled from a woman aged 45-65 years with acute COVID-19. The chain is built from TRBV5-8 and TRBJ1-2; D is ambiguous. Input material: PBMCs or T cells enriched from blood (not recorded which). CDR3: CASTYGFYGYTF. The CDR3 bases are TGTGCCAGCACATACGGGTTCTATGGCTACACCTTC.